This TCR beta chain was captured by sequencing in a study of cytomegalovirus exposure and HLA in healthy donors (dated by TCRdb to the late 2010s). For the study in its entirety: According to an earlier analysis of around 600 of the donors, 200 million or so T cells yielded 117 million unique TCR beta sequences and about 300 Gb of sequence data. About 280 gigabases of sequencing data and around 87 million unique TCR sequences were included in an early release covering 500 to 750 HLA-typed donors. Of the 300 to 450 genotyped donors, roughly 85% fell in the genetic ancestry cluster associated with self-reported Caucasian donors. The study aimed to test whether signatures of past pathogen exposure could be identified by cataloging public T cell receptors. The study profiled the T cell repertoires of some 610 subjects by immunosequencing and related them to cytomegalovirus serostatus. In addition to the first cohort of 500 to 850 subjects, a separate validation cohort of approximately 120 different subjects was used. To predict cytomegalovirus infection status, the study combined high-throughput TCR immunosequencing, statistical association of individual TCRs with disease status, and machine learning. A later analysis re-examined previously published TCR beta repertoires from more than 600 donors and added high-resolution HLA genotyping to investigate patterns of TCR occurrence. The later analysis used no new phenotypic data to find candidate immune exposures, relying instead on TCR beta sequences and their occurrence across donors. An earlier analysis of 500 to 650 of the donors applied high-throughput TCR beta sequencing to assess whether each TCR beta V gene segment acted as functional or pseudogenic. Donor age, sex, ethnicity and CMV serostatus were compiled alongside the repertoire data. In a later genetic analysis, genome-wide SNP genotypes for about three fifths of the roughly 670 donors were used, and that subset was treated as a discovery cohort. Every repertoire in the discovery cohort had been generated on one and the same sequencing platform. Class I and class II HLA loci were covered by the typing at four-digit resolution. The number of typed donors differed by locus: roughly 629-640 for A, B, C, DRB1 and DQB1; 500 to 550 for DQA1; some 590 for DPA1; and around 450 for DPB1. Because of strong linkage in the cohort, roughly five DR-DQ haplotypes were treated as single units for association and clustering. Across under 500 genotyped donors of the cohort, an average of about 240,000 unique TCR beta nucleotide sequences per donor were sequenced, and roughly 20% of those sequences were non-productive.

Only a few counts were recorded for this clone. The target of this receptor is not known. Base qualities are missing; no much larger clone stands one base away. The cohort consisted of some 730 healthy bone marrow donors. Cohort members were all nominally healthy when sampled, although unrecorded immune exposures were likely present. The donor tested CMV seronegative, placing the donor among the roughly 400 seronegative members of the cohort. Each donor provided a peripheral blood sample, and peripheral blood mononuclear cells were used for TCR beta sequencing. The Qiagen DNeasy Blood Extraction Kit was used to extract genomic DNA from the blood cell samples. Library generation was performed with the immunoSEQ multiplex PCR assay. A mixture of 60 forward primers for TCR Vbeta segments and 13 reverse primers for TCR Jbeta segments was used in the multiplex PCR. The CDR3 region of rearranged TCR beta genes was amplified from genomic DNA by a multiplex PCR assay. The Illumina HiSeq System was used to sequence the amplified TCR beta libraries as 87-base-pair reads. In the source study's methods: A later analysis tallied 70 million to 100 million unique TCR beta chains across the 666 repertoires, and some 10 million of those chains were shared by two or more donors. A nearest-neighbor algorithm error-corrected the raw reads and collapsed the reads into unique sequences, merging closely related sequences to remove PCR and sequencing errors. CDR3 sequences were aligned to IMGT reference sequences to assign V, D and J gene segments. For a sequence to be retained, at least a six-nucleotide match to both a V gene segment and a J gene segment was required. Rearrangements were classified as productive when the CDR3 lacked stop codons and remained in frame with V and J, and all other rearrangements were classified as non-productive. Following IMGT convention, CDR3 was defined as the stretch from the second conserved V-encoded cysteine to the conserved J-encoded phenylalanine. In an earlier analysis of more than 550 of the donors, sequences lacking an unambiguous match to a single V gene segment were excluded. An earlier analysis of 450 to 650 of the donors called V segments functional above 56.7% productive rearrangements and segregating when the between-donor standard deviation exceeded 5%. To diagnose cytomegalovirus status from the catalog of TCR beta chain sequences, a statistical classification framework was built. A later analysis assigned V and J genes by comparing TCR nucleotide sequences with IMGT/GENE-DB human TR gene sequences. In a later analysis, CDR3 sequences and most-parsimonious VDJ recombination scenarios were assigned using the TCRdist pipeline. In a later analysis, each TCR beta chain was defined by its CDR3 amino acid sequence together with its V-gene family, and reads without a unique V-gene family were excluded. In a later analysis, fewer than 600 highly shared, low-generation-probability nucleotide sequences were removed to address suspected cross-contamination and a sequencing artifact. For each public chain, a later analysis derived a clonal expansion index from normalized ranks of inferred template counts within each repertoire. In a later analysis, generation probabilities were computed using a VDJ recombination model fitted to out-of-frame rearrangements, and the results were checked against IGoR. In a later analysis, TCR-TCR, TCR-HLA and TCR-CMV co-occurrence was scored with hypergeometric tests, and a repertoire-size bias correction was applied to TCR pairs. A later analysis estimated false discovery rates by permuting HLA or CMV assignments 20 times. In a later analysis, co-occurring TCRs were grouped using DBSCAN, with TCRdist sequence similarity added in when clustering inside HLA-allele-positive subsets. Co-occurrence clustering excluded repertoires with fewer than 30,000 or more than 120,000 public chains, plus five with anomalous nucleotide sharing. TCRdb stores this immuneACCESS table with in-frame sequences only. Part of the clones is absent; in the studies checked, under half of the shortfall reflects unresolved V genes, and no reason is known for the rest. V, J and clone size were drawn from that table, and D and trimming were deduced from the DNA. Counted in this sample were about 160,000 clones; around 90% of them appeared once. The ten most abundant clones make up more than 0.7% of the sample.

The CDR3, from cysteine to phenylalanine, totals 15 residues. The entry retains the CDR3 DNA only, 45 bases that are in frame from base 1. CDR1 and CDR2 are read off the germline V gene as MNHNS and SASEGT. The V end loses 2 bases and the J end loses 6 bases, and a stretch of 13 bases separates them. Here is what the overall study found, with its caveats: A group of highly shared sequence variants was considered likely to be a technical artifact of the sequencing pipeline. The earlier analysis of a few hundred of the donors excluded approximately 17 rarely observed V segments, including chromosome 9 orphons, because counts were too low. In a later analysis, most CMV-associated TCR beta chains were found to appear HLA-restricted, with HLA associations seemingly driven largely by CMV exposure. When HLA alleles, especially DR and DQ, strongly co-occurred, TCR associations were difficult to assign to individual alleles. Specific HLA alleles were associated with more than 15,000 TCR beta sequences at a false discovery rate of 0.05 in a later analysis. Compared with the 666-donor mean, donors in an Asian-associated ancestry cluster had fewer N-insertions in productive TCRs, according to a later genetic analysis. In this cohort, only TCR beta chains were sequenced, and detectable features were limited by the absence of alpha or paired-chain data. In vitro tests confirmed that a few of the cytomegalovirus-associated TCR beta chains recognize cytomegalovirus antigens. In an earlier analysis of more than 500 of the donors, most TCR beta V segments appeared in productive rearrangements about 87% or about 30% of the time, broadly matching IMGT annotations. Correlated functional status among segregating V segments might reflect linkage disequilibrium, but an unknown experimental factor could not be ruled out. The study listed 150 to 200 TCR beta chains as associated with cytomegalovirus. A further reported finding was that TCR beta sequences accurately predicted the HLA-A and HLA-B alleles for most subjects in the first cohort. According to the authors, the approach could potentially be generalized to other disease states and immunological phenotypes. Several of the top co-occurrence clusters appeared to be linked to parvovirus B19, influenza, CMV and Epstein-Barr virus, according to a later analysis. Because HLA typing was missing for some donors at each locus, association tests included only the typed subset. According to a later analysis, TCR association rates differed among HLA loci, with DRB1 alleles showing the most associated TCRs and HLA-C alleles showing the fewest. Across donors, most TCR sequences were observed very rarely, whereas some public TCRs were present in many individuals. Compared with equally common non-associated chains, HLA-associated TCR beta chains in a later analysis were more clonally expanded and had lower generation probabilities. A later genetic analysis associated a missense DCLRE1C variant with V-gene and J-gene trimming of TCR beta chains, and an independent cohort replicated the association. In both the original and validation cohorts, the classifier was reported to diagnose cytomegalovirus status with high specificity and sensitivity. The only immune exposure information available for the cohort was CMV serostatus. The presence/absence analyses assumed that sequencing depth was roughly uniform across donors, and that assumption may not be true. Some IMGT-functional V segments, including TRBV6-2 and TRBV6-3, could not be distinguished by the 87-base-pair reads and were therefore excluded.

Sequenced sample: PBMCs. The chain employs TRBV6-1 and TRBJ2-2, with TRBD2 tentatively as D gene (5 bases match). This receptor was identified in a woman in her twenties or thirties in good health and CMV-seronegative. The encoded CDR3 is CASSEHGVVPGELFF. Here is the DNA: TGTGCCAGCAGTGAACACGGGGTTGTCCCCGGGGAGCTGTTTTTT.